This TCR beta chain was identified in a study of blood T cell repertoires in COVID-19. Study context: Sources were T cells, B-cell-depleted T cells, or PBMCs; the material itself was cDNA or gDNA.

Only one count was recorded for this clone. Those enrolled in Seattle joined during active infection and were followed longitudinally afterward. Sequencing used immunoSEQ multiplex PCR; TCRdb keeps in-frame clones, though not all of them. Of some 320,000 clones listed, roughly nine tenths are singletons. Germline-derived CDR1 and CDR2 are PRHDT and FYEKMQ (reference sequence). The CDR3 loop spans 15 amino acids. The V gene lost 2 bases and the J gene lost 7 bases, with 18 bases spanning the gap. The TCR comes from a woman between 25 and 40 years old with COVID-19, enrolled during active disease. Sequencing was done on a sample of peripheral blood. This chain connects TRBV13 to TRBJ2-7, with a weak D call TRBD2 (7 bases). The CDR3 DNA follows: TGTGCCAGCAGCTTAAGGGAGGCGGGGGCCCGGGAGCAGTACTTC. It translates to CASSLREAGAREQYF.